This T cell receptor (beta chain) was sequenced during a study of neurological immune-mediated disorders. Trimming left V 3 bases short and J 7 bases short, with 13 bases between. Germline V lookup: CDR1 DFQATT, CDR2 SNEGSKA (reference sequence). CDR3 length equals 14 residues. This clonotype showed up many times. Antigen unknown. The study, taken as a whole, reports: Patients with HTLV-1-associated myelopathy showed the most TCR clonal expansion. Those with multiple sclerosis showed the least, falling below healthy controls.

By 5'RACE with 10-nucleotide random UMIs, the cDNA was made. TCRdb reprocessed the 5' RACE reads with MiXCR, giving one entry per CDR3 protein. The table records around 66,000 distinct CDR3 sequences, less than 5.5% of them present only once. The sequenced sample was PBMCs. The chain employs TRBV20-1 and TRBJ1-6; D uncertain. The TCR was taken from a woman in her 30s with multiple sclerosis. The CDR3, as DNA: TGCAGTGCTAGTCCGACTGATAGGAATTCACCCCTCCACTTT. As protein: CSASPTDRNSPLHF.